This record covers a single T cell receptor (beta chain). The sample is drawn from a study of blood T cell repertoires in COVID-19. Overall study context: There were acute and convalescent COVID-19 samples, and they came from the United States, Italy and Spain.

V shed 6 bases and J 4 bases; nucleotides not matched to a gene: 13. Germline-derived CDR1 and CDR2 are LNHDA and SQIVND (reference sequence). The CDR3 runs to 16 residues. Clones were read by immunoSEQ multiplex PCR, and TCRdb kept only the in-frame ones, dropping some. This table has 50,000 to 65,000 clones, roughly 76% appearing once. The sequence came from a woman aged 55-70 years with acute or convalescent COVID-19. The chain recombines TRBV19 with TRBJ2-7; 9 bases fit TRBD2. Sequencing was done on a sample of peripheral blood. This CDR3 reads CASSKALGSGRYEQYF. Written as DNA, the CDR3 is TGTGCCAGTAGCAAAGCCCTGGGGAGCGGGAGGTACGAGCAGTACTTC.